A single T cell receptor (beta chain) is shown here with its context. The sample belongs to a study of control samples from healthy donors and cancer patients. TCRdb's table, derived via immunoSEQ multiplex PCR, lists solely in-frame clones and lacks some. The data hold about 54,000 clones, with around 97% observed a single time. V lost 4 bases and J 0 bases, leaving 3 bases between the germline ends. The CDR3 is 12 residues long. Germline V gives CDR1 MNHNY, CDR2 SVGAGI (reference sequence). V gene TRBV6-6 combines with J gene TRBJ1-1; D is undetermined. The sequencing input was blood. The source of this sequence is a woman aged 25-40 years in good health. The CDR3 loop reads CASSFLNTEAFF. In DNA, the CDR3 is TGTGCCAGCAGTTTTCTGAACACTGAAGCTTTCTTT.